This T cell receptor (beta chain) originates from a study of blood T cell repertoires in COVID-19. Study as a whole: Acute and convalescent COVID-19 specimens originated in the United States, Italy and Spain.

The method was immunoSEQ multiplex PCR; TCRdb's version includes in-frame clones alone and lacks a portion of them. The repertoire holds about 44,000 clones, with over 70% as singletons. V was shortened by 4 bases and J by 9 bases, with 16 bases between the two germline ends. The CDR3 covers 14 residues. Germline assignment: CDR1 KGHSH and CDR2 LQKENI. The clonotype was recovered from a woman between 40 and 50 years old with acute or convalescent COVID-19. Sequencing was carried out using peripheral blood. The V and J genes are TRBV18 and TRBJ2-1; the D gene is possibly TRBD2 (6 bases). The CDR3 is CASSLGLVIGEQFF. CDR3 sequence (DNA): TGTGCCAGCTCACTGGGACTGGTTATTGGTGAGCAGTTCTTC.